One and the same sample provided the 3 T cell receptor beta chains below, sequenced in a study of prognosis after radiotherapy for stage I lung cancer. Multiplex PCR in two rounds served to amplify TCR beta CDR3 from genomic DNA. Initially, in first-round PCR, primers specific to each TRBV and TRBJ gene were used. TCRdb independently ran MiXCR on the multiplex PCR reads; one entry per CDR3 protein. The repertoire holds more than 9,500 distinct CDR3 sequences, with 30% to 40% as singletons. Sequenced here: PBMCs, sampled before or after stereotactic body radiation therapy (not recorded which). These receptors were obtained from a donor at least 50 years old with non-small cell lung cancer.

This clonotype was found once. A read error likely explains this, since a far larger clone differs by one base. The chain combines TRBV6-4 with TRBJ2-1; D unclear. Germline lookup yields CDR1 MRHNA and CDR2 SNTAGT. The CDR3 runs 15 residues. V lost 5 bases, J lost 4 bases, and 15 bases lay in between. The CDR3 loop is CASSYGAKRYNEQFF. For the CDR3, the DNA is TGTGCCAGCAGTTACGGCGCGAAAAGATACAATGAGCAGTTCTTC.

This clonotype has ten or more counts. This chain joins TRBV3-1 and TRBJ2-7; D gene ambiguous. The CDR3 has 13 amino acids. The V end was cut by 1 base, the J end by 3 bases, with 7 bases between. Per the germline V gene, CDR1 is LGHDT and CDR2 is YNNKEL (reference sequence). In DNA, the CDR3 is TGTGCCAGCAGCCAAGTTCTACACTACGAGCAGTACGTC. Its translation: CASSQVLHYEQYV.

The rearrangement joins TRBV2 to TRBJ1-5; a weak D match, TRBD1 (6 bases). Germline lookup yields CDR1 SNHLY and CDR2 FYNNEI. This CDR3 has 14 amino acids. V lost 7 bases, J lost 3 bases, and 13 bases lay in between. The CDR3 DNA reads as TGTGCCAGCAAATTGGACAGATACAATCAGCCCCAGCATTTT. It is translated as CASKLDRYNQPQHF.